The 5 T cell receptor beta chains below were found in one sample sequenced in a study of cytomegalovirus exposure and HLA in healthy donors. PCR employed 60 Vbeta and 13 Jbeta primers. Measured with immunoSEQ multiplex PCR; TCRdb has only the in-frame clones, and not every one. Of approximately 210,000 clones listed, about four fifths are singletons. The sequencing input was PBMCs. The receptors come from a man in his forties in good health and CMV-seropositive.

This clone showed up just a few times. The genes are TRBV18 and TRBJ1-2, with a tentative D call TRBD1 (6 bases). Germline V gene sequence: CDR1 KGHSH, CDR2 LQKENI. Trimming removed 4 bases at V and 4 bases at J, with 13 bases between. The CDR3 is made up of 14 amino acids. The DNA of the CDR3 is TGTGCCAGCTCACTGAAACAGGGCGCCTATGGCTACACCTTC. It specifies CASSLKQGAYGYTF.

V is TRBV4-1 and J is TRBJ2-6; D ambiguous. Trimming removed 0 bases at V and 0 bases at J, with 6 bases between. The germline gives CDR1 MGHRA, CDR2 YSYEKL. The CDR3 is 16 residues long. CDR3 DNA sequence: TGCGCCAGCAGCCAAGAGCCGAGCTCTGGGGCCAACGTCCTGACTTTC. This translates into CASSQEPSSGANVLTF.

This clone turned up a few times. The CDR3 sequence is CASSLYGGGGNTIYF. The CDR3 bases are TGTGCCAGCAGCTTGTACGGGGGAGGCGGAAACACCATATATTTT. The chain carries TRBV5-4 and TRBJ1-3; tentatively, D is TRBD1 (5 bases). The CDR3 is 15 residues long. Between the trimmed V and J ends, which lost 1 base and 4 bases, there was a span of 12 bases. CDR1 is SGHNT and CDR2 is YYREEE in the germline V gene (reference sequence).

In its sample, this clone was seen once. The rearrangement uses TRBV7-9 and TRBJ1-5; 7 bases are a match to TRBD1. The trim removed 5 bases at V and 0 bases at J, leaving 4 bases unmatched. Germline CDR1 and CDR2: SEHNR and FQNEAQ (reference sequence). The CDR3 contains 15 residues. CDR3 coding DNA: TGTGCCAGCAGCGCCGGGACAGATAGCAATCAGCCCCAGCATTTT. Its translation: CASSAGTDSNQPQHF.

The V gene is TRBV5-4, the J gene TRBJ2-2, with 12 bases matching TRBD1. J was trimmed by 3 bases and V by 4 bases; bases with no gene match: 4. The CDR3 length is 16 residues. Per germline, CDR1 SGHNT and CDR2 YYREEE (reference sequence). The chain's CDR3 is CASSPWDRGHTGELFF. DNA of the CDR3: TGTGCCAGCAGCCCCTGGGACAGGGGGCACACCGGGGAGCTGTTTTTT.